The rows below give T cell receptor beta chains drawn from one sample of a study of T-cell memory formation after mild COVID-19. TCRdb passed the 5' RACE reads through MiXCR, listing each CDR3 protein once. This table has around 250,000 distinct CDR3 sequences, around 15% appearing once. The sequenced sample was PBMCs or a T cell subset sorted from them (not recorded which). Receptors were obtained from a man aged 18 to 35 who had mild COVID-19 (a few samples of this study predate the infection). Cell type and time point are not known. Both conserved end residues are part of each CDR3. Each record gives: J gene, clone size, V gene, D gene, CDR3 DNA, CDR3 protein. D genes are given only for firm matches. Not all rows give a size; the values are once, few, many and, for expanded clones, a class.

TRBJ1-5 | NA | TRBV2 | TRBD1 | TGTGCCAGCAGCGTACAGGGGGCGGTTAATCAGCCCCAGCATTTT | CASSVQGAVNQPQHF
TRBJ2-7 | NA | TRBV7-2 | TRBD1 | TGTGCCAGCAGCTACGCAGCGGGACAGGGAACCTACGAGCAGTACTTC | CASSYAAGQGTYEQYF
TRBJ2-1 | few | TRBV10-2 | NA | TGCGCCAGCGGGCAGGGCCCCTACAATGAGCAGTTCTTC | CASGQGPYNEQFF
TRBJ2-5 | few | TRBV9 | NA | TGTGCCAGCAGCGTTCAAGGGGTCGGGGAGACCCAGTACTTC | CASSVQGVGETQYF
TRBJ1-1 | NA | TRBV4-1 | NA | TGCGCCAGCAGCCAAGTGTACGGGGTAGACACTGAAGCTTTCTTT | CASSQVYGVDTEAFF
TRBJ2-1 | few | TRBV7-2 | TRBD2 | TGTGCCAGCCGAAAAGCGGGGGGGCGGAGCAATGAGCAGTTCTTC | CASRKAGGRSNEQFF
TRBJ2-3 | NA | TRBV20-1 | NA | TGCAGTGCTAGACCCGGGGGAGCGCAGTATTTT | CSARPGGAQYF
TRBJ2-2 | many | TRBV12-3/TRBV12-4 | NA | TGTGCCATAAGCCACAGGAACACCGGGGAGCTGTTTTTT | CAISHRNTGELFF
TRBJ1-5 | NA | TRBV12-3/TRBV12-4 | NA | TGTGCCAGCAGTTTAGCGCTGCGTGGGGGCTTCTATAGCAATCAGCCCCAGCATTTT | CASSLALRGGFYSNQPQHF
TRBJ1-2 | few | TRBV9 | NA | TGTGCCAGCAGCGCTAACTATGGCTACACCTTC | CASSANYGYTF
TRBJ1-2 | NA | TRBV5-1 | TRBD1 | TGCGCCAGCAGCGAGGGACAGGGAAGTGGCTACACCTTC | CASSEGQGSGYTF
TRBJ2-3 | few | TRBV6-5 | NA | TGTGCCAGCAGTTACTCGGGCTACGGGCCAGATACGCAGTATTTT | CASSYSGYGPDTQYF
TRBJ2-7 | NA | TRBV6-2/TRBV6-3 | NA | TGTGCCAGCAGTCAGGACGGGTACTACGAGCAGTACTTC | CASSQDGYYEQYF
TRBJ1-2 | NA | TRBV4-1 | NA | TGCGCCAGCACGACTCTGGGTGGGAACTATGGCTACACCTTC | CASTTLGGNYGYTF
TRBJ1-2 | few | TRBV12-3/TRBV12-4 | TRBD1 | TGTGCCAGCAGTCAGGCGCACAGGGGGCAGGATGGCTACACCTTC | CASSQAHRGQDGYTF
TRBJ1-1 | NA | TRBV7-9 | NA | TGTGCCAGCAGCGGGGGGATGGACAGCGGAACTGAAGCTTTCTTT | CASSGGMDSGTEAFF
TRBJ1-1 | NA | TRBV12-3/TRBV12-4 | NA | TGTGCCAGCAGATCCCTTGGGTCTGAAGCTTTCTTT | CASRSLGSEAFF
TRBJ1-1 | NA | TRBV12-3/TRBV12-4 | NA | TGTGCCAGCAGTGATAGGATTACGAACACTGAAGCTTTCTTT | CASSDRITNTEAFF
TRBJ2-4 | few | TRBV7-3 | TRBD2 | TGTGCCAGCAGCCGTACTAGCGGGGGGTCCAAAAACATTCAGTACTTC | CASSRTSGGSKNIQYF
TRBJ1-2 | few | TRBV27 | NA | TGTGCCAGCAGTCCGAGACCCCACTATGGCTACACCTTC | CASSPRPHYGYTF
TRBJ1-1 | NA | TRBV10-3 | TRBD1 | TGTGCCATCAGCCTCGACAGGGGGACTGAAGCTTTCTTT | CAISLDRGTEAFF
TRBJ2-7 | NA | TRBV6-2/TRBV6-3 | NA | TGTGCCAGCAGTCCCGACAGCCATCTCTACGAGCAGTACTTC | CASSPDSHLYEQYF
TRBJ1-4 | NA | TRBV12-3/TRBV12-4 | NA | TGTGCCAGCAGGTCATCAGGGAAAGAAAAACTGTTTTTT | CASRSSGKEKLFF
TRBJ2-7 | few | TRBV3-1 | TRBD1 | TGTGCCAGCAGCCATCGGACAGGGGGCGAGCAGTACTTC | CASSHRTGGEQYF
TRBJ2-7 | NA | TRBV7-2 | NA | TGTGCCAGCAGCTTATCCCAGAGATACGAGCAGTACTTC | CASSLSQRYEQYF
TRBJ1-2 | few | TRBV4-1 | NA | TGCGCCAGCAGCCAAGATCCTGGACATGGCTACACCTTC | CASSQDPGHGYTF
TRBJ1-2 | many | TRBV20-1 | NA | TGCAGTGCCATGGGAGGTGGGAACTATGGCTACACCTTC | CSAMGGGNYGYTF
TRBJ2-2 | many | TRBV6-5 | NA | TGTGCCAGCAGTTACTTGGGCGCCGGGGAGCTGTTTTTT | CASSYLGAGELFF
TRBJ2-1 | few | TRBV3-1 | NA | TGTGCCAGCAAGGGACTCCTGGGTGAGCAGTTCTTC | CASKGLLGEQFF
TRBJ2-1 | few | TRBV6-2/TRBV6-3 | NA | TGTGCCAGCAGTGATACCTCCTACAATGAGCAGTTCTTC | CASSDTSYNEQFF
TRBJ2-1 | NA | TRBV4-2 | TRBD1 | TGTGCCAGCAGCCAGGAACAGGGGGGACAGTTCTTC | CASSQEQGGQFF
TRBJ2-1 | few | TRBV10-2 | NA | TGCGCCAGCAGTGAGTCTAGGGGGTGGAATGAGCAGTTCTTC | CASSESRGWNEQFF
TRBJ1-2 | NA | TRBV7-6 | NA | TGTGCCAGCGGGCTAAACGGTTACTATGGCTACACCTTC | CASGLNGYYGYTF
TRBJ2-5 | NA | TRBV5-1 | NA | TGCGCCAGCAGCTTTCTTGAGCAGGCAGAGACCCAGTACTTC | CASSFLEQAETQYF
TRBJ2-3 | NA | TRBV28 | NA | TGTGCCAGCAGTTTATGGGCAGGGGTCACAGATACGCAGTATTTT | CASSLWAGVTDTQYF
TRBJ2-7 | NA | TRBV5-8 | NA | TGTGCCAGCAGCTATCCACCTTACGAGCAGTACTTC | CASSYPPYEQYF
TRBJ1-6 | NA | TRBV7-9 | TRBD1 | TGTGCCAGCAGCTTACGAGGGACAGGAAGTTCACCCCTCCACTTT | CASSLRGTGSSPLHF
TRBJ2-5 | few | TRBV7-9 | NA | TGTGCCAGCAGCGACCGGGCCCAGAGGGAGACCCAGTACTTC | CASSDRAQRETQYF
TRBJ2-5 | NA | TRBV2 | TRBD2 | TGTGCCAGCGAATCTGAAGCGGGGGGAGGAGGAGAGACCCAGTACTTC | CASESEAGGGGETQYF
TRBJ1-1 | NA | TRBV7-9 | TRBD1 | TGTGCCAGCAGCTTAGGGGACAGGCTTGGGCAAGCTTTCTTT | CASSLGDRLGQAFF
TRBJ2-5 | few | TRBV9 | NA | TGTGCCAGCAGCGTAGGGGGGACACGGGTCCAAGAGACCCAGTACTTC | CASSVGGTRVQETQYF
TRBJ1-1 | NA | TRBV25-1 | NA | TGTGCCAGCAGTCCCCAAGGGTCTGGCGCTGAAGCTTTCTTT | CASSPQGSGAEAFF
TRBJ2-3 | few | TRBV20-1 | NA | TGCAGTGCTAGAGATCCTCCCGGCGGCGGCACAGATACGCAGTATTTT | CSARDPPGGGTDTQYF
TRBJ1-5 | NA | TRBV6-2/TRBV6-3 | NA | TGTGCCAGCAGTCACGACCTGCGGGGTCAGCCCCAGCATTTT | CASSHDLRGQPQHF
TRBJ1-5 | NA | TRBV6-4 | NA | TGTGCCAGCAGTGTAGAGAACAGGGTTGGCAATCAGCCCCAGCATTTT | CASSVENRVGNQPQHF
TRBJ1-5 | few | TRBV12-3/TRBV12-4 | NA | TGTGCCAGCAGCCCCACGTATAATCAGCCCCAGCATTTT | CASSPTYNQPQHF
TRBJ2-3 | NA | TRBV7-3 | NA | TGTGCCAGCAGCGCCCAGGGGTTTAGCACAGATACGCAGTATTTT | CASSAQGFSTDTQYF
TRBJ2-7 | NA | TRBV6-2/TRBV6-3 | TRBD1 | TGTGCCAGCAGTTACGTTCCCGGGACAGGAAGGAGCGAGCAGTACTTC | CASSYVPGTGRSEQYF
TRBJ1-1 | NA | TRBV7-9 | NA | TGTGCCAGCAGCCCGGCCCCACGGGAGGCTTTCTTT | CASSPAPREAFF
TRBJ2-7 | NA | TRBV11-2 | NA | TGTGCCAGCAGGGGGTCTTATTATGTTGAGCAGTACTTC | CASRGSYYVEQYF
TRBJ2-2 | few | TRBV3-2 | NA | TGTGCCAGCAGCCAAGATCGGACTAGCGGGGAGCGGGCCGCGAACACCGGGGAGCTGTTTTTT | CASSQDRTSGERAANTGELFF
TRBJ2-2 | NA | TRBV6-5 | NA | TGTGCCAGCAGCTCCAGGGCGGTCGCGAACACCGGGGAGCTGTTTTTT | CASSSRAVANTGELFF
TRBJ1-2 | NA | TRBV15 | NA | TGTGCCACCAGCGATCGGGTATATGGCTACACCTTC | CATSDRVYGYTF
TRBJ2-2 | few | TRBV4-3 | TRBD1 | TGCGCCAGCAGCCACACGGACAGGGGCGTCGGGGAGCTGTTTTTT | CASSHTDRGVGELFF
TRBJ2-1 | many | TRBV20-1 | NA | TGCAGTGCTAGAGATTCGACAGGCCCCTACAATGAGCAGTTCTTC | CSARDSTGPYNEQFF